This TCR beta chain was sequenced during a study of blood T cell repertoires in COVID-19. This CDR3 has 15 amino acids. The germline CDR1 and CDR2 sequences are ENHRY and SYGVKD. V shed 1 base and J 2 bases; nucleotides not matched to a gene: 5. Some clones are missing from TCRdb's copy, which holds only in-frame ones; the method was immunoSEQ multiplex PCR. The data hold roughly 180,000 clones, with approximately 85% observed a single time. The specimen was peripheral blood. This sequence originates from an older man with COVID-19, enrolled during active disease. The J gene is TRBJ2-7, the V gene TRBV10-3, with TRBD1 identical over 7 bases. The chain's CDR3 is CAISELDRNAYEQYF. CDR3 coding DNA: TGTGCCATCAGTGAGTTGGACAGGAATGCCTACGAGCAGTACTTC.